Detailed here is one T cell receptor (beta chain). One end of the junction does not line up with germline, which may come from a read error. The PCR had 60 Vbeta and 13 Jbeta primers. Assay: immunoSEQ multiplex PCR; the TCRdb copy retains only in-frame clones and omits some. The sample lists some 150,000 clones, about 82% occurring once. The sample originates from a study of cytomegalovirus exposure and HLA in healthy donors. The CDR3 is made up of 17 amino acids. Germline CDR1 SEHNR, CDR2 FQNEAQ (reference sequence). This receptor was obtained from a woman aged 25 to 39 in good health and CMV-seropositive. The rearrangement joins TRBV7-9 to TRBJ2-3; D is possibly TRBD2 (6 bases). Sequencing used PBMCs. The CDR3 DNA reads as TGTTCCAGCAGCCGGGCCCCCGCCGGGGGTGTAACAGATACGCAGTATTTT. Encoded protein: CSSSRAPAGGVTDTQYF.